This paragraph covers one T cell receptor (beta chain) sequence. The sample carries other DNA sequences with the same CDR3. In the authors' workflow: Nucleated cell counts were estimated from reference gene primer amplification. The method was immunoSEQ multiplex PCR; TCRdb's version includes in-frame clones alone and lacks a portion of them. From that table come the V and J calls and clone size; the DNA was used to work out D and trimming. Of approximately 250,000 clones in the sample, about 85% were seen once. These data come from a study of blood T cell repertoires in COVID-19. Looking at the study overall: The United States, Italy and Spain were the sources of the acute and convalescent COVID-19 samples. Sources were T cells, B-cell-depleted T cells, or PBMCs; the material itself was cDNA or gDNA.

Sequenced input: peripheral blood. The receptor's source is a woman aged 55-69 years with active or convalescent COVID-19.

CDR3 sequence reads: CASSLGGEQFF. The CDR3 nucleotides are TGCGCCAGCAGCCTCGGGGGTGAGCAGTTCTTC. This chain uses TRBV5-1 with TRBJ2-1; D may be TRBD2 (6 bases). The CDR3 is made up of 11 amino acids. In germline, CDR1 is SGHRS, CDR2 YFSETQ. Deletions cut 4 bases from V and 9 bases from J, with 8 bases between.